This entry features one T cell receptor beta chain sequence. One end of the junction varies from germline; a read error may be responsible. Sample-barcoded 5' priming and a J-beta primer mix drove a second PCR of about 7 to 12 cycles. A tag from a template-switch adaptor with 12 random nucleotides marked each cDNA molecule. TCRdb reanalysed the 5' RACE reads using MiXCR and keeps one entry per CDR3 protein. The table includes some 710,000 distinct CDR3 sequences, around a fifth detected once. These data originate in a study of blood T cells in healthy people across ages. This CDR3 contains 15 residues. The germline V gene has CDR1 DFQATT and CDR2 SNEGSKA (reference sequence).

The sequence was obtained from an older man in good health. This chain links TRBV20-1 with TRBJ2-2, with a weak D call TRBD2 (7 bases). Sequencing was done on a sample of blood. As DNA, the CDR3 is TGCAGTGCGGGGGATAATCAGCGGGACACCGGGGAGCCGTTTTTT. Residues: CSAGDNQRDTGEPFF.